This TCR beta chain emerged from a study of T-cell reconstitution after alpha-beta-depleted transplantation in children. Study-wide results and limits: High day-60 TCRbeta diversity in some patients came from surviving recipient T cells and thymic progenitors. One year post-transplant, T-cell counts and diversity were largely derived from T cells produced anew. Reported findings indicate that, about two months after transplant, alpha-beta T cells came from several hundred expanded clones, which were derived from non-depleted graft cells.

As regards this clonotype: Antigen specificity is unknown.

A TCRbeta library incorporating unique molecular identifiers was prepared. MiXCR, applied by TCRdb to the PCR reads, yields one record per CDR3 protein. The profile covers 500,000 or so distinct CDR3 sequences, with more than 9.5% appearing a single time and 13% to 15% taken by the ten largest. The germline V gene has CDR1 SGHRS and CDR2 YFSETQ. CDR3 length equals 18 residues. V gave up 1 base and J gave up 7 bases; unmatched junction bases: 12. This chain links TRBV5-1 with TRBJ1-6, with 9 bases lining up with TRBD1. This TCR was recovered from a female patient between 2 and 10 years old who had a stem cell transplant for aplastic anemia, so the T cells may come from the graft donor. This material consisted of PBMCs, mostly from graft donor cells, taken 180 days after TCRalphabeta/CD19-depleted stem cell transplant. The CDR3 spells CASSLSSIGGTGNSPLHF. The DNA for the CDR3 is TGCGCCAGCAGCTTGAGTTCTATCGGCGGGACAGGGAATTCACCCCTCCACTTT.